These 10 T cell receptor beta chains came from one sample sequenced in a study of blood T cell repertoires in COVID-19. Repertoires were generated with immunoSEQ multiplex PCR, while TCRdb's copy carries only in-frame clones and drops some. Of some 80,000 clones in the sample, approximately 80% were seen once. Sequenced: peripheral blood. The source is an elderly man with acute or convalescent COVID-19.

This clone has more than one count but fewer than ten. The V and J genes are TRBV7-9 and TRBJ2-6; D is undetermined. The germline V gene encodes CDR1 SEHNR and CDR2 FQNEAQ (reference sequence). CDR3 length: 14 residues. V was trimmed by 5 bases and J by 4 bases, leaving 9 bases between them. The chain's CDR3 is CASSRTTGANVLTF. CDR3 nucleotide sequence: TGTGCCAGCAGCCGAACAACCGGGGCCAACGTCCTGACTTTC.

The rearrangement links TRBV12-5 to TRBJ1-2, with TRBD1 as a possible D gene (5 bases). The germline V gene has CDR1 LGHNT and CDR2 FRNRAP. CDR3 size: 12 residues. V dropped 8 bases and J dropped 4 bases, with 11 bases sitting between them. CDR3 sequence: CASQGSSYGYTF. Written as DNA, the CDR3 is TGTGCTAGTCAGGGATCCTCCTATGGCTACACCTTC.

The genes are TRBV19 and TRBJ1-4; no clear D gene. In germline, CDR1 is LNHDA, CDR2 SQIVND (reference sequence). With 7 bases removed from V and 0 bases from J, the gap between germline ends came to 15 bases. CDR3 length equals 16 residues. CDR3 residues: CASMDSFRATNEKLFF. The DNA of the CDR3 is TGTGCCAGTATGGACTCCTTTAGGGCAACTAATGAAAAACTGTTTTTT.

The chain employs TRBV2 and TRBJ1-4; 9 bases match TRBD1. From germline, CDR1 is SNHLY and CDR2 FYNNEI. Trimming removed 6 bases from V and 8 bases from J; junction bases left unmatched: 4. The CDR3 runs 13 residues. The CDR3 region is CASRGGQGEKLFF. The CDR3, as DNA: TGTGCCAGCAGAGGGGGACAGGGCGAAAAACTGTTTTTT.

The chain couples TRBV20-1 to TRBJ1-4; 8 bases fit TRBD1. V lost 3 bases to trimming and J lost 8 bases; unmatched junction nucleotides: 11. The length of the CDR3 is 15 residues. Germline V gene sequence: CDR1 DFQATT, CDR2 SNEGSKA (reference sequence). CDR3 coding DNA: TGCAGTGCTAGTGGGACAGGAGGGTATGAGGAAAAACTGTTTTTT. As protein: CSASGTGGYEEKLFF.

This clone showed up just a few times. The chain links TRBV28 to TRBJ2-7; 7 positions agree with TRBD1. The CDR3 consists of 14 residues. J gave up 5 bases and V 2 bases, and 6 bases lay outside the gene matches. Germline loops: CDR1 MDHEN, CDR2 SYDVKM. The CDR3: CASSLPGQLNEQYF. The CDR3 coding sequence is TGTGCCAGCAGTTTACCGGGACAGCTGAACGAGCAGTACTTC.

V usage is TRBV5-1 and J usage is TRBJ1-1; 8 bases agree with TRBD1. Per germline, CDR1 SGHRS and CDR2 YFSETQ. This CDR3 spans 16 amino acids. With 4 bases clipped from V and 1 base from J, the junction kept 9 bases outside the gene matches. The CDR3 sequence is CASSRQGRTGNTEAFF. The CDR3 bases are TGCGCCAGCAGCAGACAGGGGCGAACGGGGAACACTGAAGCTTTCTTT.

The rearrangement uses TRBV28 and TRBJ2-7; TRBD2 agrees at 10 bases. This CDR3 is built from 14 residues. The V and J ends lost 8 bases and 2 bases, in that order; junction bases with no gene match: 6. Germline CDR1 MDHEN, CDR2 SYDVKM. The CDR3, as DNA: TGTGCCAGCCAAACTAGCGGGGAAACCTACGAGCAGTACTTC. Protein product: CASQTSGETYEQYF.

The V call is TRBV7-8, the J call TRBJ1-6; D is perhaps TRBD1 (6 bases). Germline V lookup: CDR1 SGHVS, CDR2 FQNEAQ. This CDR3 spans 15 amino acids. The V and J ends lost 1 base and 8 bases respectively, with 12 bases between them. CDR3 sequence reads: CASSLDRVSHSPLHF. CDR3 in DNA: TGTGCCAGCAGCTTAGACAGGGTTTCGCATTCACCCCTCCACTTT.

V is TRBV2 and J is TRBJ2-7, with 11 nucleotides matching TRBD1. After removal of 6 bases from V and 6 bases from J, the junction contained 7 bases not matched to a gene. The CDR3 sequence is 14 residues long. Germline values: CDR1 SNHLY, CDR2 FYNNEI. The DNA of the CDR3 is TGTGCCAGCAGACCTCCCGGGACAGGGGGCGAGCAGTACTTC. Its protein product is CASRPPGTGGEQYF.